The 16 T cell receptor beta chains listed next were all sequenced from one sample in a study of CD4+ T cells in melanoma. Using immunoSEQ multiplex PCR, the repertoire was profiled, and TCRdb retains in-frame clones only, with some absent. Of 10,000 or so clones in the sample, roughly 69% were seen once. The sequencing input was cells from a culture (not recorded whether cultured in vitro). These receptors all stem from a human donor with melanoma.

The gene calls are TRBV5-6 and TRBJ1-5, with 7 positions matching TRBD1. The V gene's germline CDR1 is SGHDT and CDR2 YYEEEE. V lost 0 bases, J lost 4 bases, and 10 bases stayed unmatched. CDR3 size: 17 residues. The CDR3 DNA follows: TGTGCCAGCAGCTTGGGTGGCAGGGGGTATCGGAATCAGCCCCAGCATTTT. The encoded protein is CASSLGGRGYRNQPQHF.

The V call is TRBV9, the J call TRBJ1-1, with D unclear. The V end was cut by 4 bases, the J end by 6 bases, with 19 bases between. The CDR3 runs 15 residues. Germline V gene lookup returns CDR1 SGDLS and CDR2 YYNGEE. The CDR3 here is CASSHKEGFLSEAFF. The CDR3 DNA is TGTGCCAGCAGCCACAAGGAGGGATTCTTGTCTGAAGCTTTCTTT.

This chain uses TRBV6-6 with TRBJ1-2; D may be TRBD1 (5 bases). Germline CDR1 MNHNY, CDR2 SVGAGI (reference sequence). V was trimmed by 5 bases and J by 4 bases, leaving 14 bases between them. The CDR3 extends over 14 amino acids. CDR3 nucleotides: TGTGCCAGCAGTCTCCGGGGGTTCGGCTATGGCTACACCTTC. Protein product: CASSLRGFGYGYTF.

The genes are TRBV9 and TRBJ2-7; 12 nucleotides align to TRBD1. The germline V gene encodes CDR1 SGDLS and CDR2 YYNGEE. V dropped 0 bases and J dropped 0; count of bases not matched to a gene: 4. This CDR3 is built from 17 residues. The CDR3 nucleotides read TGTGCCAGCAGCGTAGGGGACAGGGGGCCTTCCTCCTACGAGCAGTACTTC. It encodes CASSVGDRGPSSYEQYF.

The gene calls are TRBV5-6 and TRBJ2-2; D perhaps matches TRBD1 (5 bases). The length of the CDR3 is 14 residues. The ends were cut back, 4 bases at V and 1 base at J, with 8 bases in the middle. Germline loops: CDR1 SGHDT, CDR2 YYEEEE. CDR3 in DNA: TGTGCCAGCAGCAATACAGGGAACACCGGGGAGCTGTTTTTT. Its protein product is CASSNTGNTGELFF.

As concerns this clone: Additional DNA sequences in this sample encode the identical CDR3. The chain carries TRBV11-3 and TRBJ2-3; the D gene is possibly TRBD2 (7 bases). This CDR3 is built from 13 residues. CDR1 SGHNT and CDR2 YENEEA come from the germline V gene. The V and J ends lost 3 bases and 8 bases respectively, with 12 bases between them. The CDR3 coding sequence is TGTGCCAGCAGCTTGGGGGGGGGCGTTACGCAGTATTTT. Translating it yields CASSLGGGVTQYF.

The chain has TRBV5-4 and TRBJ2-7, with 7 bases that match TRBD2. Germline values: CDR1 SGHNT, CDR2 YYREEE (reference sequence). CDR3 length: 14 amino acids. The V and J ends lost 10 bases and 1 base, in that order; junction bases with no gene match: 11. The CDR3 DNA reads as TGTGCCTCGAGCCGGGACTACCTATCCTACGAGCAGTACTTC. It encodes CASSRDYLSYEQYF.

The V call is TRBV30, the J call TRBJ2-3; a possible D gene is TRBD2 (6 bases). Germline CDR1 is GTSNPN and CDR2 is SVGIG (reference sequence). V was trimmed by 5 bases and J by 1 base, leaving 13 bases between them. The length of the CDR3 is 14 residues. CDR3 in DNA: TGTGCCTGGGGTACAGGCGGGGGCACAGATACGCAGTATTTT. Amino acid sequence: CAWGTGGGTDTQYF.

The chain is built from TRBV27 and TRBJ1-5; TRBD1 matches at 7 bases. J gave up 6 bases and V 5 bases, and 10 bases lay outside the gene matches. The CDR3 contains 15 residues. Germline V lookup: CDR1 MNHEY, CDR2 SMNVEV (reference sequence). CDR3 in amino acids: CASSTRQGGTQPQHF. As DNA, the CDR3 is TGTGCCAGCAGTACTAGACAGGGAGGGACTCAGCCCCAGCATTTT.

The chain couples TRBV4-1 to TRBJ1-5; 10 positions match TRBD1. The germline V gene has CDR1 MGHRA and CDR2 YSYEKL. CDR3 length equals 15 residues. Unmatched junction bases numbered 5, after V lost 3 bases and J lost 6 bases. CDR3 amino acids: CASSQVDRGTQPQHF. CDR3 bases: TGCGCCAGCAGCCAGGTGGACAGGGGGACTCAGCCCCAGCATTTT.

The chain joins TRBV19 to TRBJ2-3; 8 nucleotides agree with TRBD1. The CDR3 runs 14 residues. Germline assignment: CDR1 LNHDA and CDR2 SQIVND (reference sequence). V dropped 4 bases and J dropped 5; count of bases not matched to a gene: 5. The DNA of the CDR3 is TGTGCCAGTAGTACTGGACAGGGCAGAGATACGCAGTATTTT. Translating it yields CASSTGQGRDTQYF.

Turning to this clone: Other nucleotide sequences in the sample specify the same CDR3. The rearrangement links TRBV2 to TRBJ2-7; D ambiguous. CDR1 is SNHLY and CDR2 is FYNNEI in the germline V gene. CDR3 length equals 13 residues. V lost 4 bases and J lost 1, with 8 bases in between. CDR3 DNA sequence: TGTGCCAGCAGTGTTCCTCTTTCCTACGAGCAGTACTTC. Translation: CASSVPLSYEQYF.

The chain joins TRBV5-8 to TRBJ1-5; 7 nucleotides agree with TRBD1. Germline lookup yields CDR1 SGHTS and CDR2 YDEGEE. The trim removed 4 bases at V and 0 bases at J, leaving 4 bases unmatched. This CDR3 is built from 15 residues. CDR3 protein: CASSEQGYSNQPQHF. CDR3 nucleotide sequence: TGTGCCAGCAGCGAACAGGGGTATAGCAATCAGCCCCAGCATTTT.

This clone was counted only a few times. The V and J genes are TRBV13 and TRBJ1-5; 10 positions match TRBD1. The CDR3 is 16 residues long. Germline CDR1 and CDR2: PRHDT and FYEKMQ (reference sequence). The ends lost 2 bases at V and 3 bases at J; junction bases unmatched: 4. CDR3 sequence: CASSLRQGANNQPQHF. In DNA form, the CDR3 reads TGTGCCAGCAGCTTAAGACAGGGGGCGAACAATCAGCCCCAGCATTTT.

The chain has TRBV1 and TRBJ1-2. TRBV1 is noted as a pseudogene. This CDR3 region has 12 residues. This CDR3 reads CTSSHGTYGYTF. In nucleotides, the CDR3 is TGCACCAGCAGCCACGGGACCTATGGCTACACCTTC.

Within the sample, this clone is medium-sized. The chain couples TRBV2 to TRBJ1-2, with 7 bases fitting TRBD1. The CDR3 contains 14 residues. The ends lost 4 bases at V and 8 bases at J; junction bases unmatched: 10. CDR1 is SNHLY and CDR2 is FYNNEI in the germline V gene. The CDR3: CASSALGQTGGYTF. CDR3 in DNA: TGTGCCAGCAGTGCCCTGGGACAGACAGGCGGCTACACCTTC.